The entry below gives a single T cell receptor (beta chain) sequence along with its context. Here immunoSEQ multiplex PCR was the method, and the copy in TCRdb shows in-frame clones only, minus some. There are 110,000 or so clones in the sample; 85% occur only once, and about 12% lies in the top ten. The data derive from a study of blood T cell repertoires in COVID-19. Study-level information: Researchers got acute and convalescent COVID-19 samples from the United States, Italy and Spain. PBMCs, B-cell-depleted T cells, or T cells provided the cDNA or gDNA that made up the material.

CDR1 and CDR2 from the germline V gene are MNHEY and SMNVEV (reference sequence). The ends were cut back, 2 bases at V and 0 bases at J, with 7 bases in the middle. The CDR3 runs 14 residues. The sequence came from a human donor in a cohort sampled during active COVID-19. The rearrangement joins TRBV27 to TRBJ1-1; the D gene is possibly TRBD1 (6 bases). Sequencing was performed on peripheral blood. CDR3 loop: CASSLEGVNTEAFF. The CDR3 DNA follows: TGTGCCAGCAGTTTAGAGGGGGTGAACACTGAAGCTTTCTTT.